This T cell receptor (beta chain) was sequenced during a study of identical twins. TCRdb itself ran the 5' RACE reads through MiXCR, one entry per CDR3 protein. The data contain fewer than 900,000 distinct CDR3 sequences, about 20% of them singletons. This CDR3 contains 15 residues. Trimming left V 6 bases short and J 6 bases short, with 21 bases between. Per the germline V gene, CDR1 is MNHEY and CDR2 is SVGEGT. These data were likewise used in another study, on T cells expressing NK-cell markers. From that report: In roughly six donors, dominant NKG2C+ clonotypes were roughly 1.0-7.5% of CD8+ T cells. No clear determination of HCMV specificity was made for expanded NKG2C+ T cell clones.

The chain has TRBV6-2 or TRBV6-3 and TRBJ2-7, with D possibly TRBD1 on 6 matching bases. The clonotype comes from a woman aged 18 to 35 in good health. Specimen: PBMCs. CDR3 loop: CASRLATGTSSEQYF. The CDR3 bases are TGTGCCAGCAGGCTCGCCACCGGGACATCGTCCGAGCAGTACTTC.